This TCR beta chain was sequenced for a study of radiation and T cells in renal cell carcinoma. At the level of the study: Nephrectomy followed 15 Gy stereotactic body radiation by 4 weeks. General observations from the study: From baseline, blood top tumor clonotypes peaked at 2 weeks post-radiation.

Assay used: immunoSEQ multiplex PCR; TCRdb lists only in-frame clones, some missing. The sample yields 100,000 to 150,000 clones, around 82% seen once. Documented time point: blood 2 weeks post-SBRT. Regarding treatment: 15 Gy SBRT to primary tumor, nephrectomy 4 weeks later. This renal cell carcinoma was of the clear cell type. Germline CDR1 reads SGHNT; CDR2 reads YYREEE (reference sequence). This CDR3 spans 15 amino acids. Trimming took 4 bases from V and 2 from J, leaving 12 bases between them. About this clone itself: The antigen is unknown.

This clonotype originated in a man aged 45-60 years with renal cell carcinoma. Here the sequenced sample was blood, taken from a patient whose treatment included radiotherapy and nephrectomy. The genes are TRBV5-4 and TRBJ1-4, with a weak D call TRBD1 (5 bases). CDR3 residues: CASSADGGTNEKLFF. In DNA, the CDR3 is TGTGCCAGCAGCGCGGACGGGGGGACTAATGAAAAACTGTTTTTT. Filled out from reference TRBV5-4 and TRBJ1-4, the complete variable domain reads ETGVTQSPTHLIKTRGQQVTLRCSSQSGHNTVSWYQQALGQGPQFIFQYYREEENGRGNFPPRFSGLQFPNYSSELNVNALELDDSALYLCASSADGGTNEKLFFGSGTQLSVL.